This T cell receptor beta chain was observed in a study of T-cell reconstitution after alpha-beta-depleted transplantation in children. Broader study findings: When one year had passed after transplant, most T-cell counts and diversity came from newly produced T cells. There were reportedly several hundred expanded graft clones from which alpha-beta T cells came about two months after transplant.

Concerning this clonotype itself: As yet, its antigen is unknown.

This sample's TCRbeta library carried unique molecular identifier barcodes. MiXCR, run by TCRdb on the PCR reads, gives a single entry per CDR3 protein. The data contain a few hundred thousand distinct CDR3 sequences, 25% to 30% of them singletons. V lost 6 bases, J lost 4 bases, and 12 bases lay in between. Germline loops: CDR1 DFQATT, CDR2 SNEGSKA (reference sequence). The CDR3 sequence is 12 residues long. This receptor was obtained from a boy under two years old with Wiskott-Aldrich syndrome, due to receive a stem cell transplant. The genes are TRBV20-1 and TRBJ1-2; D perhaps matches TRBD1 (5 bases). Here the sequenced sample was PBMCs, taken before TCRalphabeta/CD19-depleted stem cell transplant. In DNA, the CDR3 is TGCAGTGCGATCAGGGAGTCCTATGGCTACACCTTC. Residues: CSAIRESYGYTF.